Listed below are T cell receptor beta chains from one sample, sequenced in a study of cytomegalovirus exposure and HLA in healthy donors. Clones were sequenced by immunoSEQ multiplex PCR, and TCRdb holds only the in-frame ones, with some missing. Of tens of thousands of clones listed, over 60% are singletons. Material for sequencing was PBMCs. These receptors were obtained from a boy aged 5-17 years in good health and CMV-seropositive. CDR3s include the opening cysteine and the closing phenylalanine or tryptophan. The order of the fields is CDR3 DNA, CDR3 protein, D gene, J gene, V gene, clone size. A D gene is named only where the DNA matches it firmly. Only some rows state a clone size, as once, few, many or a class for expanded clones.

CDR3 DNA: TGTGCCAGCAGTCGGGACAGGGGGATAGGGCAGCCCCAGCATTTT; CDR3 protein: CASSRDRGIGQPQHF; D gene: TRBD1; J gene: TRBJ1-5; V gene: TRBV28; clone size: .
CDR3 DNA: TGTGCCAGCAGTCGTGACAGGAGCCGTGAAGCTTTCTTT; CDR3 protein: CASSRDRSREAFF; D gene: .; J gene: TRBJ1-1; V gene: TRBV6-1; clone size: few
CDR3 DNA: TGTGCCATCAGTGAGTCACAGGGGGATAGGTATGGCTACACCTTC; CDR3 protein: CAISESQGDRYGYTF; D gene: TRBD1; J gene: TRBJ1-2; V gene: TRBV10-3; clone size: few
CDR3 DNA: TGTGCCAGCAGTGAAGCTGCAGGGGGCTCTGGAAACACCATATATTTT; CDR3 protein: CASSEAAGGSGNTIYF; D gene: TRBD1; J gene: TRBJ1-3; V gene: TRBV6-1; clone size: .
CDR3 DNA: TGTGCCAGCAGTTACTCGGGCCACTCCAGCGGCGGGGAGCTGTTTTTT; CDR3 protein: CASSYSGHSSGGELFF; D gene: .; J gene: TRBJ2-2; V gene: TRBV6-5; clone size: .
CDR3 DNA: TGTGCCAGCAGCTTAGAAGTCGGTTACAATGAGCAGTTCTTC; CDR3 protein: CASSLEVGYNEQFF; D gene: .; J gene: TRBJ2-1; V gene: TRBV7-2; clone size: once
CDR3 DNA: TGTGCCAGCAGCTCCGTTAAGGGGCGCGACTATGGCTACACCTTC; CDR3 protein: CASSSVKGRDYGYTF; D gene: .; J gene: TRBJ1-2; V gene: TRBV11-2; clone size: .
CDR3 DNA: TGTGCCAGCAGCCAAGAGGGGACTAGCACAGATACGCAGTATTTT; CDR3 protein: CASSQEGTSTDTQYF; D gene: .; J gene: TRBJ2-3; V gene: TRBV4-2; clone size: .
CDR3 DNA: TGTGCCAGCACCGACAAAACAGGGGGCATGGTTGGCTACACCTTC; CDR3 protein: CASTDKTGGMVGYTF; D gene: TRBD1; J gene: TRBJ1-2; V gene: TRBV7-9; clone size: .
CDR3 DNA: TGTGCCAGCTCACCTCTCTCGACAGAAAACTATGGCTACACCTTC; CDR3 protein: CASSPLSTENYGYTF; D gene: .; J gene: TRBJ1-2; V gene: TRBV18; clone size: few
CDR3 DNA: TGTGCCAGCAGCCCCGGGGTCCGGGCGTTGAACGAGCAGTACTTC; CDR3 protein: CASSPGVRALNEQYF; D gene: .; J gene: TRBJ2-7; V gene: TRBV7-7; clone size: .
CDR3 DNA: TGCGCCAGCAGCTTGGCCGGGACAGGGCCCGCTCAGCAGTACTTC; CDR3 protein: CASSLAGTGPAQQYF; D gene: TRBD1; J gene: TRBJ2-5; V gene: TRBV5-1; clone size: .
CDR3 DNA: TGTGCCAGCAGTTACTCGACAGGGTTGGCTAATGAAAAACTGTTTTTT; CDR3 protein: CASSYSTGLANEKLFF; D gene: TRBD1; J gene: TRBJ1-4; V gene: TRBV6-5; clone size: .
CDR3 DNA: TGCGCCAGCAGCTTGGGACTAGCGGGGGACTCCTACGAGCAGTACTTC; CDR3 protein: CASSLGLAGDSYEQYF; D gene: TRBD2; J gene: TRBJ2-7; V gene: TRBV5-1; clone size: few
CDR3 DNA: TGTGCCAGCAGCTTAAACGCCCCGGTAAAAAACATTCAGTACTTC; CDR3 protein: CASSLNAPVKNIQYF; D gene: .; J gene: TRBJ2-4; V gene: TRBV7-2; clone size: .
CDR3 DNA: TGCGCCAGCAGCTTAACAGGGCAGGGCAGCAATCAGCCCCAGCATTTT; CDR3 protein: CASSLTGQGSNQPQHF; D gene: .; J gene: TRBJ1-5; V gene: TRBV5-1; clone size: .
CDR3 DNA: TGTGCCAGCAGTGAGCCTCACGGGGACTACGAGCAGTACTTC; CDR3 protein: CASSEPHGDYEQYF; D gene: .; J gene: TRBJ2-7; V gene: TRBV6-1; clone size: .
CDR3 DNA: TGTGCCAGCAGCCCGGCGACAGGGTTAAGCAATCAGCCCCAGCATTTT; CDR3 protein: CASSPATGLSNQPQHF; D gene: TRBD1; J gene: TRBJ1-5; V gene: TRBV7-8; clone size: .
CDR3 DNA: TGTGCCAGCGGAATGACAGGGGGCAGGAATGGCTACACCTTC; CDR3 protein: CASGMTGGRNGYTF; D gene: TRBD1; J gene: TRBJ1-2; V gene: TRBV5-4; clone size: .
CDR3 DNA: TGCGCCAGCAGCCCAGAGCGGCATAGGTACTACTATGGCTACACCTTC; CDR3 protein: CASSPERHRYYYGYTF; D gene: .; J gene: TRBJ1-2; V gene: TRBV4-1; clone size: few
CDR3 DNA: TGTGCCAGTAGTTTGACTAGCGGGAACGAGCAGTACTTC; CDR3 protein: CASSLTSGNEQYF; D gene: TRBD2; J gene: TRBJ2-7; V gene: TRBV19; clone size: .
CDR3 DNA: TGCACCAGCATCGGAGGTTTGCTTTCGGGCAATCAGCCCCAGCATTTT; CDR3 protein: CTSIGGLLSGNQPQHF; D gene: .; J gene: TRBJ1-5; V gene: TRBV1; clone size: few
CDR3 DNA: TGTGCCAGCAGTGCCGAGGGAGGTCAGCCCCAGCATTTT; CDR3 protein: CASSAEGGQPQHF; D gene: .; J gene: TRBJ1-5; V gene: TRBV6-4; clone size: few
CDR3 DNA: TGTGCCAGCAGGGCAGAGAACACTGAAGCTTTCTTT; CDR3 protein: CASRAENTEAFF; D gene: .; J gene: TRBJ1-1; V gene: TRBV6-5; clone size: .
CDR3 DNA: TGTGCCAGCAGCCAGTTAGCGGGAGGGCCCCGGGAGCAGTTCTTC; CDR3 protein: CASSQLAGGPREQFF; D gene: TRBD2; J gene: TRBJ2-1; V gene: TRBV6-5; clone size: .
CDR3 DNA: TGTGCCAGCAGCTTAATGGCGGGGGGGAACACTGAAGCTTTCTTT; CDR3 protein: CASSLMAGGNTEAFF; D gene: .; J gene: TRBJ1-1; V gene: TRBV7-3; clone size: .
CDR3 DNA: TGCAGCGTTGCCCGGGGGGTCCCCTACGAGCAGTACTTC; CDR3 protein: CSVARGVPYEQYF; D gene: TRBD2; J gene: TRBJ2-7; V gene: TRBV29-1; clone size: .
CDR3 DNA: TGTGCCAGCAGCATTAGCGGGAGGTTCAACAATGAGCAGTTCTTC; CDR3 protein: CASSISGRFNNEQFF; D gene: TRBD2; J gene: TRBJ2-1; V gene: TRBV5-4; clone size: .
CDR3 DNA: TGTGCCAGCAGCTCTACAGGGACAGTGAATTCACCCCTCCACTTT; CDR3 protein: CASSSTGTVNSPLHF; D gene: TRBD1; J gene: TRBJ1-6; V gene: TRBV27; clone size: .
CDR3 DNA: TGTGCCAGCAGTTTCAGACCGGGACAGGGAAGCTCTGGGGCCAACGTCCTGACTTTC; CDR3 protein: CASSFRPGQGSSGANVLTF; D gene: TRBD1; J gene: TRBJ2-6; V gene: TRBV27; clone size: .
CDR3 DNA: TGTGCCTGGAGTGTTGGGCAGGGGAATAATTCACCCCTCCACTTT; CDR3 protein: CAWSVGQGNNSPLHF; D gene: .; J gene: TRBJ1-6; V gene: TRBV30; clone size: few
CDR3 DNA: TGTGCCTGGAGTGTCGGGCAGGGGGCAAATGGCTACACCTTC; CDR3 protein: CAWSVGQGANGYTF; D gene: TRBD1; J gene: TRBJ1-2; V gene: TRBV30; clone size: few